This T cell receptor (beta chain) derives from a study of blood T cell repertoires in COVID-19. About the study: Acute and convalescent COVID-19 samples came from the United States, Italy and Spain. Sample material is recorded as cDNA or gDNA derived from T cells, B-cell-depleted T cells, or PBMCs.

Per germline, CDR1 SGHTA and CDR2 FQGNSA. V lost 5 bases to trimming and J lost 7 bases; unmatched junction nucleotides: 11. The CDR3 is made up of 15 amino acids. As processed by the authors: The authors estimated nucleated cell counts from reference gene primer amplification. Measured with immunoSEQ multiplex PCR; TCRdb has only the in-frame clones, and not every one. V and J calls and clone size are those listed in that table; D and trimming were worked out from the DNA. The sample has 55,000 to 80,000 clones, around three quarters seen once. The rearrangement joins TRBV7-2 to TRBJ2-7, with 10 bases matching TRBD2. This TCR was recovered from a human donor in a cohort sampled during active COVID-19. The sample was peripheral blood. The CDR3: CASSQQAGGLSEQYF. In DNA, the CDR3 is TGTGCCAGCAGCCAGCAAGCGGGGGGGCTCTCGGAGCAGTACTTC.